Listed below are T cell receptor beta chains from one sample, sequenced in a study of PD-L1 blockade in urothelial cancer. The protocol was immunoSEQ multiplex PCR, while the TCRdb copy is restricted to in-frame clones and leaves out a portion. In the table there are tens of thousands of clones, roughly four fifths of which are singletons. This sample comprised PBMCs, obtained around atezolizumab (anti-PD-L1) treatment. The receptor source for this set is a man between 70 and 80 years old with urothelial cancer. CDR3s include the opening cysteine and the closing phenylalanine or tryptophan. D genes are given only for firm matches.

J: TRBJ1-1
V: TRBV7-9
D: .
CDR3: CASSLGGRGATEAFF

J: TRBJ1-2
V: TRBV28
D: .
CDR3: CASGRGYGYTF

J: TRBJ2-2
V: TRBV5-1
D: .
CDR3: CASSWGRMGELFF

J: TRBJ2-4
V: TRBV19
D: .
CDR3: CASSIIGGAKNIQYF

J: TRBJ2-5
V: TRBV19
D: .
CDR3: CASSITGYLSETQYF

J: TRBJ2-1
V: TRBV28
D: .
CDR3: CASTPPRDLGFNEQFF

J: TRBJ2-7
V: TRBV7-9
D: TRBD2
CDR3: CASSEGLAGSYEQYF

J: TRBJ1-3
V: TRBV7-2
D: TRBD1
CDR3: CASSSGQTSGNTIYF

J: TRBJ2-1
V: TRBV14
D: TRBD2
CDR3: CASSPKASGGAREQFF

J: TRBJ2-3
V: TRBV29-1
D: .
CDR3: CSVDLGHRTDTQYF

J: TRBJ1-1
V: TRBV7-2
D: TRBD1
CDR3: CASSPGGWGARSRTEAFF

J: TRBJ2-4
V: TRBV5-4
D: .
CDR3: CASSLARDLAKNIQYF

J: TRBJ2-7
V: TRBV7-9
D: .
CDR3: CASSLDGSSYEQYF

J: TRBJ1-1
V: TRBV9
D: .
CDR3: CASSVSKGTEAFF

J: TRBJ1-4
V: TRBV11-2
D: TRBD1
CDR3: CASSLGDREEEKLFF

J: TRBJ2-7
V: TRBV2
D: TRBD1
CDR3: CATGRGGFSYEQYF

J: TRBJ2-5
V: TRBV2
D: TRBD1
CDR3: CASSGQGGTGETQYF

J: TRBJ1-4
V: TRBV28
D: .
CDR3: CASSPPSRANEKLFF

J: TRBJ2-1
V: TRBV5-1
D: TRBD2
CDR3: CASSGGTSGSGEQFF

J: TRBJ2-1
V: TRBV28
D: TRBD2
CDR3: CASRAAGSDNEQFF

J: TRBJ2-7
V: TRBV2
D: .
CDR3: CASTLGTGAGEQYF

J: TRBJ2-3
V: TRBV6-4
D: TRBD1
CDR3: CASSDTAQGATQYF

J: TRBJ2-7
V: TRBV6-1
D: TRBD1
CDR3: CASSDGQGQQYF

J: TRBJ2-5
V: TRBV11-2
D: TRBD2
CDR3: CASSLEAGGGETQYF

J: TRBJ2-1
V: TRBV7-3
D: TRBD1
CDR3: CASSLNGDRSYNEQFF

J: TRBJ2-5
V: TRBV28
D: TRBD2
CDR3: CASRTTGTSRETQYF

J: TRBJ1-1
V: TRBV7-3
D: TRBD1
CDR3: CASSKGGLGTEAFF

J: TRBJ2-7
V: TRBV2
D: .
CDR3: CASSYLRDISRGITYEQYF

J: TRBJ2-5
V: TRBV13
D: TRBD2
CDR3: CASSLLSGSSQETQYF

J: TRBJ2-7
V: TRBV27
D: .
CDR3: CASSYLRGEQYF

J: TRBJ1-4
V: TRBV9
D: TRBD1
CDR3: CASSARQGRDEKLFF

J: TRBJ1-3
V: TRBV25-1
D: .
CDR3: CASSRGSGNTIYF

J: TRBJ2-2
V: TRBV30
D: .
CDR3: CAWSVGGYTGELFF

J: TRBJ2-7
V: TRBV9
D: .
CDR3: CASSPDGLRDEQYF

J: TRBJ1-1
V: TRBV9
D: .
CDR3: CASSTVEMNTEAFF

J: TRBJ2-3
V: TRBV5-4
D: .
CDR3: CASSLDGESTDTQYF

J: TRBJ2-7
V: TRBV18
D: TRBD1
CDR3: CASSPRQGINEQYF

J: TRBJ2-7
V: TRBV28
D: TRBD1
CDR3: CASSFRTGYSYEQYF

J: TRBJ2-7
V: TRBV11-2
D: TRBD1
CDR3: CASSLGQGRSYEQYF

J: TRBJ2-2
V: TRBV9
D: .
CDR3: CASSGGTANTGELFF

J: TRBJ1-3
V: TRBV30
D: .
CDR3: CAWSPPGRVQGNTIYF

J: TRBJ2-2
V: TRBV7-2
D: TRBD1
CDR3: CASSLVPGGDWTGELFF

J: TRBJ1-2
V: TRBV5-1
D: .
CDR3: CASSLDPPEGRYGYTF

J: TRBJ2-7
V: TRBV7-3
D: .
CDR3: CASSLGLVGGAYEQYF